Shown below are 14 T cell receptor beta chains from a single sample sequenced in a study of graft-versus-host responses after intestinal transplantation. These TCRs' antigens remain unknown. Some clones are missing from TCRdb's copy, which holds only in-frame ones; the method was immunoSEQ multiplex PCR. The data show some 87,000 clones, with roughly 92% seen just once and less than 0.4% held by the top ten. The specimen was unstimulated CD4+ T cells sorted from spleen or lymph node cells, collected before intestinal transplant. The receptors were gathered from a human donor who received an intestinal transplant.

V usage is TRBV10-3 and J usage is TRBJ2-5, with D possibly TRBD1 on 6 matching bases. The CDR3 covers 13 residues. Trimming shortened V by 6 bases and J by 0 bases, and 8 bases separated the two germline ends. Germline V CDR1 and CDR2: ENHRY, SYGVKD. The CDR3 loop reads CAIRNRDQETQYF. The DNA for the CDR3 is TGTGCCATCAGGAACAGGGACCAAGAGACCCAGTACTTC.

The genes are TRBV7-8 and TRBJ1-3; the D gene is possibly TRBD1 (6 bases). V was pared by 2 bases and J by 4 bases, with 12 bases between. The germline V gene has CDR1 SGHVS and CDR2 FQNEAQ. The CDR3 loop spans 15 amino acids. This CDR3 reads CASSLLRGAGNTIYF. The CDR3 DNA follows: TGTGCCAGCAGCTTATTACGGGGGGCCGGAAACACCATATATTTT.

The CDR3 DNA reads as TGTGCCAGCAGTTCCTCCATGGGCACTGAAGCTTTCTTT. It translates to CASSSSMGTEAFF. The chain uses TRBV6-1 and TRBJ1-1; D is unclear. V was clipped by 5 bases and J by 4 bases, with 11 bases between them. CDR1 MNHNS and CDR2 SASEGT come from the germline V gene. The CDR3 is 13 amino acids.

This clone was counted once. The V call is TRBV7-6, the J call TRBJ1-2; no clear D gene. The CDR3 consists of 13 residues. V was clipped by 8 bases and J by 3 bases, with 13 bases between them. CDR1 and CDR2 (germline): SGHVS, FNYEAQ. CDR3 protein: CASLRRAYYGYTF. The CDR3 region has the DNA TGTGCCAGCCTGAGACGGGCCTACTATGGCTACACCTTC.

This chain uses TRBV10-3 with TRBJ1-6; 7 nucleotides align to TRBD1. This CDR3 is 17 amino acids long. Trimming at V came to 6 bases and at J to 6 bases, leaving 14 bases not matched to a gene. Per the germline V gene, CDR1 is ENHRY and CDR2 is SYGVKD. Here the CDR3 DNA reads TGTGCCATCAGAACCGACAGGGCGGCTGGGGCTAATTCACCCCTCCACTTT. It is translated as CAIRTDRAAGANSPLHF.

The rearrangement joins TRBV4-2 to TRBJ2-5; D is tentatively TRBD1 or TRBD2 (5 bases each). Trimming left V 1 base short and J 5 bases short, with 8 bases between. The germline CDR1 and CDR2 sequences are LGHNA and YNFKEQ. This CDR3 contains 13 residues. The CDR3 spells CASSQVGVETQYF. CDR3 in DNA: TGTGCCAGCAGCCAAGTGGGGGTGGAGACCCAGTACTTC.

The table lists this clone with a count of one. CDR3 sequence (DNA): TGTGCCTGGAGTAGAGAAGAGACCCAGTACTTC. Its translation: CAWSREETQYF. The chain couples TRBV30 to TRBJ2-5; no definite D call. V lost 2 bases and J 3 bases, leaving 4 bases between the germline ends. The CDR3 consists of 11 residues. Per germline, CDR1 GTSNPN and CDR2 SVGIG (reference sequence).

This clone occurred once. The chain recombines TRBV6-5 with TRBJ1-3, with D possibly matching TRBD1 (5 bases). The length of the CDR3 is 15 residues. Germline V gives CDR1 MNHEY, CDR2 SVGAGI. Trimming left V 8 bases short and J 0 bases short, with 14 bases between. The CDR3 protein is CASGKAGHSGNTIYF. CDR3 coding DNA: TGTGCCAGCGGCAAAGCGGGGCACTCTGGAAACACCATATATTTT.

The chain combines TRBV10-3 with TRBJ2-1, with TRBD2 as a possible D gene (6 bases). With 6 bases removed from V and 0 bases from J, the gap between germline ends came to 12 bases. CDR1 ENHRY and CDR2 SYGVKD come from the germline V gene. The CDR3 loop spans 15 amino acids. CDR3 sequence: CAIRGTSRSYNEQFF. Written as DNA, the CDR3 is TGTGCCATCAGGGGGACTTCCCGCTCCTACAATGAGCAGTTCTTC.

The chain joins TRBV19 to TRBJ2-5, with 8 positions matching TRBD1. V trimming: 6 bases; J trimming: 2 bases; junction bases outside the gene matches: 8. CDR3 length equals 15 residues. The germline V gene encodes CDR1 LNHDA and CDR2 SQIVND (reference sequence). CDR3 in amino acids: CASSRGRILQETQYF. CDR3 sequence (DNA): TGTGCCAGTAGCAGGGGGCGTATCCTTCAAGAGACCCAGTACTTC.

The V gene is TRBV18, the J gene TRBJ2-1, with 8 bases fitting TRBD2. Germline trimming cut 3 bases from V and 7 bases from J; bases unmatched to any gene: 11. The CDR3 spans 16 residues. CDR1 KGHSH and CDR2 LQKENI come from the germline V gene. In DNA form, the CDR3 reads TGTGCCAGCTCACCGACCGGGACTAGTTATCTAAATGAGCAGTTCTTC. Protein product: CASSPTGTSYLNEQFF.

V is TRBV4-2 and J is TRBJ2-3, with 8 bases that match TRBD1. Germline CDR1 LGHNA, CDR2 YNFKEQ. The CDR3 runs to 16 residues. Germline trimming cut 1 base from V and 7 bases from J; bases unmatched to any gene: 10. CDR3: CASSQVGRGLVHTQYF. The CDR3 DNA follows: TGTGCCAGCAGCCAAGTGGGCAGGGGGCTGGTTCATACGCAGTATTTT.

The chain recombines TRBV18 with TRBJ1-1, with D possibly matching TRBD1 (6 bases). Per germline, CDR1 KGHSH and CDR2 LQKENI. The CDR3 totals 14 residues. V dropped 3 bases and J dropped 4 bases, with 12 bases sitting between them. CDR3 amino acids: CASSPPIRGTEAFF. The CDR3 nucleotides are TGTGCCAGCTCACCGCCCATCAGGGGCACTGAAGCTTTCTTT.

The chain carries TRBV7-7 and TRBJ1-4; TRBD1 aligns across 7 bases. CDR3 length: 15 residues. Trimming cost V 4 bases and J 4 bases; bases outside gene matches: 6. Germline loops: CDR1 SSHAT, CDR2 FNYEAQ (reference sequence). DNA of the CDR3: TGTGCCAGCAGCTCCGGGACAGAAAATAATGAAAAACTGTTTTTT. Its protein product is CASSSGTENNEKLFF.